This T cell receptor beta chain appears in the sequencing data of a study of a mutant IDH1 vaccine in newly diagnosed glioma. Germline V gene data show CDR1 as LGHNA and CDR2 as YSLEER. There are 18 residues in the CDR3. V dropped 0 bases and J dropped 0; count of bases not matched to a gene: 8. Turning to this clone: Its antigen is unidentified.

Sequencing was performed with immunoSEQ multiplex PCR; in TCRdb, only in-frame clones are kept and a portion is missing. The table includes about 33,000 clones, 70% to 90% detected once. Time point in this sample: week 23, last vaccination. What each vaccine dose contained was 300 ug of mutant IDH1 20-mer peptide, accompanied by topical imiquimod. This sequence originates from a man aged 35 to 55 with glioma. Here the sequenced sample was PBMCs, taken from a glioma patient whose treatment included an IDH1 peptide vaccine. The genes are TRBV4-3 and TRBJ2-1, with 7 bases fitting TRBD2. CDR3 coding DNA: TGCGCCAGCAGCCAAGATGGCGTCGGGGGGAGCTCCTACAATGAGCAGTTCTTC. Translation: CASSQDGVGGSSYNEQFF.